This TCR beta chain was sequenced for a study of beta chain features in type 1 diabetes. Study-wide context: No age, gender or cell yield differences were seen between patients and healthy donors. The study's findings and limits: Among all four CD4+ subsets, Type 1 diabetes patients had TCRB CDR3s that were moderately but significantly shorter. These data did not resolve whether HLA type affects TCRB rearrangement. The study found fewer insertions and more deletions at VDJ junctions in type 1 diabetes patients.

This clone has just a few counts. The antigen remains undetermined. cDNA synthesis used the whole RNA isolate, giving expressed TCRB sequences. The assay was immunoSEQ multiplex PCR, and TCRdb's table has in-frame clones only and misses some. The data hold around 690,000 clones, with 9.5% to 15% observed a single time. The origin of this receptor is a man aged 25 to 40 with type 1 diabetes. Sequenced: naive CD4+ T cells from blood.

CDR3 protein: CASSKKSSSSNQPQHF. CDR3 in DNA: TGTGCCAGCAGCAAAAAGAGTTCGAGCAGCAATCAGCCCCAGCATTTT. The rearrangement uses TRBV21-1 and TRBJ1-5. TRBV21-1 is assigned pseudogene status. The CDR3 length is 16 residues.